The 23 T cell receptor beta chains given below trace back to one sample, sequenced in a study of siplizumab effects on memory and regulatory T cells. Clones were sequenced by immunoSEQ multiplex PCR, and TCRdb holds only the in-frame ones, with some missing. The data contain tens of thousands of clones, more than 85% of them singletons. The sequenced sample was CD8+ T cells sorted from blood. These receptors originate from a human donor in good health.

The rearrangement uses TRBV11-2 and TRBJ2-5; 9 nucleotides agree with TRBD2. Germline CDR1 is SGHAT and CDR2 is FQNNGV. V gave up 5 bases and J gave up 3 bases; unmatched junction bases: 10. This CDR3 is 16 amino acids long. The CDR3 sequence: CASSPQIAGEEETQYF. The CDR3 region has the DNA TGTGCCAGCAGCCCCCAGATAGCGGGAGAGGAAGAGACCCAGTACTTC.

The V call is TRBV29-1, the J call TRBJ1-2; 7 bases line up with TRBD1. The V and J ends lost 6 bases and 4 bases, in that order; junction bases with no gene match: 23. The CDR3 has 18 residues. Germline CDR1 reads SQVTM; CDR2 reads ANQGSEA. Written as DNA, the CDR3 is TGCAGCGTCAACAGGGGCGGAGGTCAGATCTCAAATGCCTATGGCTACACCTTC. Protein: CSVNRGGGQISNAYGYTF.

The gene calls are TRBV18 and TRBJ1-1; 9 positions match TRBD1. V gave up 5 bases and J gave up 0 bases; unmatched junction bases: 13. From germline, CDR1 is KGHSH and CDR2 LQKENI. The CDR3 has 18 residues. The CDR3 DNA reads TGTGCCAGCTCATTGTCGGGACAGGGTTTGAAAATGAACACTGAAGCTTTCTTT. This codes for CASSLSGQGLKMNTEAFF.

The chain carries TRBV19 and TRBJ2-7, with D hard to call. Germline V gene data show CDR1 as LNHDA and CDR2 as SQIVND (reference sequence). CDR3 length equals 13 residues. V gave up 6 bases and J gave up 3 bases, with 12 bases separating them. The CDR3 is CASSGFGDYEQYF. The CDR3 DNA sequence: TGTGCCAGTAGCGGCTTCGGTGACTACGAGCAGTACTTC.

This clone was picked up one time. The rearrangement links TRBV6-6 to TRBJ2-5; no clear D. Deletions cut 5 bases from V and 6 bases from J, with 13 bases between. This CDR3 is built from 13 residues. Germline V gene lookup returns CDR1 MNHNY and CDR2 SVGAGI (reference sequence). The chain's CDR3 is CASSPGRWKTQYF. For the CDR3, the DNA is TGTGCCAGCAGTCCCGGACGATGGAAGACCCAGTACTTC.

The J gene is TRBJ1-2, the V gene TRBV29-1; D is unresolved. Looked up from germline, CDR1 is SQVTM and CDR2 is ANQGSEA. Deletions cut 3 bases from V and 2 bases from J, with 16 bases between. The CDR3 covers 15 residues. The CDR3 DNA reads TGCAGCGTTGAGGCCGCGGTGGTGGGAAACTATGGCTACACCTTC. The encoded protein is CSVEAAVVGNYGYTF.

Details on this clone: At one end the junction does not follow the germline gene, possibly because of a read error. This rearrangement joins TRBV7-7 to TRBJ2-5, with D possibly being TRBD1 or TRBD2 (5 bases each). The CDR3 sequence is 13 residues long. Germline V gene sequence: CDR1 SSHAT, CDR2 FNYEAQ (reference sequence). The CDR3 DNA reads TGTGCTAGCAGCCAGATGGGGGAAGAGACCCAGTACTTC. Translation: CASSQMGEETQYF. The full variable domain, rest sourced from reference TRBV7-7 and TRBJ2-5, is GAGVSQSPRYKVTKRGQDVTLRCDPISSHATLYWYQQALGQGPEFLTYFNYEAQPDKSGLPSDRFSAERPEGSISTLTIQRTEQRDSAMYRCASSQMGEETQYFGPGTRLLVL.

This clone was detected only once. The genes are TRBV7-6 and TRBJ2-1, with D tentatively TRBD2 (6 bases). There are 15 residues in the CDR3. Germline V CDR1 and CDR2: SGHVS, FNYEAQ. Trimming removed 6 bases from V and 4 bases from J, with 16 bases in between. The CDR3 reads CASRTRDSTYNEQFF. In DNA, the CDR3 is TGTGCCAGCAGGACACGGGACTCCACGTACAATGAGCAGTTCTTC. Complete variable domain (other parts from reference TRBV7-6 and TRBJ2-1): GAGVSQSPRYKVTKRGQDVALRCDPISGHVSLYWYRQALGQGPEFLTYFNYEAQQDKSGLPNDRFSAERPEGSISTLTIQRTEQRDSAMYRCASRTRDSTYNEQFFGPGTRLTVL.

The chain has TRBV19 and TRBJ2-7, with TRBD2 matching over 11 bases. Germline CDR1 is LNHDA and CDR2 is SQIVND (reference sequence). The length of the CDR3 is 15 residues. V was clipped by 5 bases and J by 4 bases; unmatched bases: 7. The CDR3 loop is CASSPGTSGPYEQYF. The CDR3, as DNA: TGTGCCAGTAGTCCAGGGACTAGCGGACCTTACGAGCAGTACTTC.

This chain joins TRBV7-9 and TRBJ1-1; D gene unclear. Germline loops: CDR1 SEHNR, CDR2 FQNEAQ (reference sequence). This CDR3 region has 18 residues. V shed 0 bases and J shed 2 bases, with 19 bases lying between them. The CDR3 sequence: CASSLAIRHTLGNTEAFF. DNA for the CDR3: TGTGCCAGCAGCTTAGCGATAAGGCATACTCTTGGTAACACTGAAGCTTTCTTT.

V is TRBV10-3 and J is TRBJ1-2, with a weak D call TRBD1 (6 bases). CDR1 and CDR2 from the germline V gene are ENHRY and SYGVKD. The CDR3 has 20 residues. V gave up 1 base and J gave up 2 bases, with 26 bases separating them. CDR3 bases: TGTGCCATCAGTGAGTTCGAGGCCGAGGATACAACAGGGCCCAACTATGGCTACACCTTC. Protein sequence: CAISEFEAEDTTGPNYGYTF.

V and J are TRBV19 and TRBJ2-5, with 14 bases matching TRBD2. CDR3 length equals 16 residues. Looked up from germline, CDR1 is LNHDA and CDR2 is SQIVND (reference sequence). Trimming removed 7 bases from V and 11 bases from J; junction bases left unmatched: 15. Here the CDR3 DNA reads TGTGCCAGTACCCCGACAGGGACTAGCGGGAGAATGGAGCAGTACTTC. It specifies CASTPTGTSGRMEQYF.

A single count supports this clone. This chain connects TRBV18 to TRBJ2-1; weak D call: TRBD2 (5 bases). CDR3 length: 15 residues. The V gene's germline CDR1 is KGHSH and CDR2 LQKENI. The V end was cut by 1 base, the J end by 5 bases, with 12 bases between. CDR3 bases: TGTGCCAGCTCACCACGTGGGTCGCGGGACAATGAGCAGTTCTTC. Protein sequence: CASSPRGSRDNEQFF.

This chain uses TRBV13 with TRBJ2-2; possibly TRBD1 for D (5 bases). This CDR3 spans 17 amino acids. CDR1 is PRHDT and CDR2 is FYEKMQ in the germline V gene (reference sequence). Trimming shortened V by 0 bases and J by 1 base, and 12 bases separated the two germline ends. The CDR3 reads CASSLGRQSWNTGELFF. The CDR3, as DNA: TGTGCCAGCAGCTTAGGACGACAGAGTTGGAACACCGGGGAGCTGTTTTTT.

This sequence joins TRBV6-1 and TRBJ2-7; maybe TRBD2 (5 bases). Germline assignment: CDR1 MNHNS and CDR2 SASEGT. V was shortened by 2 bases and J by 5 bases, with 7 bases between the two germline ends. CDR3 length: 12 amino acids. The CDR3 DNA reads as TGTGCCAGCAGTGAATGGGGAGACGAGCAGTACTTC. Protein sequence: CASSEWGDEQYF.

The chain carries TRBV9 and TRBJ2-7, with TRBD2 as a possible D gene (5 bases). CDR1 SGDLS and CDR2 YYNGEE come from the germline V gene. The CDR3 covers 15 residues. The germline V and J ends were trimmed by 3 bases and 0 bases, with 13 bases remaining between them. The CDR3 DNA is TGTGCCAGCAGCGCTGTCTCTGGGAGCTCCTACGAGCAGTACTTC. Its protein is CASSAVSGSSYEQYF.

The V call is TRBV5-6, the J call TRBJ1-2; perhaps TRBD1 as D (5 bases). CDR1 and CDR2 from the germline V gene are SGHDT and YYEEEE. V shed 5 bases and J shed 2 bases, with 13 bases lying between them. CDR3 size: 14 residues. The CDR3 here is CASSVGRANYGYTF. CDR3 coding DNA: TGTGCCAGCAGTGTCGGCAGGGCCAACTATGGCTACACCTTC.

The rearrangement links TRBV11-2 to TRBJ2-7; 10 bases are a match to TRBD1. CDR1 and CDR2 from the germline V gene are SGHAT and FQNNGV. The V gene end was trimmed by 3 bases and the J gene end by 2 bases; junction bases not matched to a gene: 7. The CDR3 is 16 residues long. The CDR3 coding sequence is TGTGCCAGCAGCTTGGGAGGGACAGGGGTCACCTACGAGCAGTACTTC. Translated, it gives CASSLGGTGVTYEQYF.

This chain joins TRBV7-9 and TRBJ2-7; 15 nucleotides agree with TRBD2. Germline CDR1 is SEHNR and CDR2 is FQNEAQ (reference sequence). The ends lost 5 bases at V and 4 bases at J; junction bases unmatched: 15. The CDR3 contains 19 residues. This CDR3 reads CASSQRGGLAGGSRYEQYF. CDR3 nucleotide sequence: TGTGCCAGCAGCCAAAGGGGTGGACTAGCGGGAGGGTCTCGGTACGAGCAGTACTTC.

This clone was counted a single time. This chain joins TRBV7-9 and TRBJ2-1, with 11 bases fitting TRBD2. CDR3 length: 16 residues. CDR1 and CDR2 from the germline V gene are SEHNR and FQNEAQ (reference sequence). V lost 5 bases and J lost 9; bases outside the gene matches: 12. The CDR3 spells CASSPRGTSGSSEQFF. The DNA of the CDR3 is TGTGCCAGCAGCCCTAGGGGCACTAGCGGGAGTTCTGAGCAGTTCTTC.

V is TRBV19 and J is TRBJ2-5; 9 nucleotides line up with TRBD1. The CDR3 runs to 13 residues. In germline, CDR1 is LNHDA, CDR2 SQIVND (reference sequence). The V and J ends lost 6 bases and 3 bases, in that order; junction bases with no gene match: 2. CDR3 in DNA: TGTGCCAGTAGCAGGGACAGGGAAGAGACCCAGTACTTC. Translating it yields CASSRDREETQYF.

V is TRBV19 and J is TRBJ2-1, with TRBD2 as a possible D gene (5 bases). Trimming took 3 bases from V and 4 from J, leaving 13 bases between them. Per the germline V gene, CDR1 is LNHDA and CDR2 is SQIVND (reference sequence). This CDR3 has 15 residues. CDR3 loop: CASSIRRSHYNEQFF. The CDR3 region has the DNA TGTGCCAGTAGTATCAGGAGGTCCCATTACAATGAGCAGTTCTTC.

The chain employs TRBV19 and TRBJ1-2; 8 bases are shared with TRBD1. Trimming cost V 5 bases and J 5 bases; bases outside gene matches: 22. The CDR3 length is 19 residues. Germline V lookup: CDR1 LNHDA, CDR2 SQIVND (reference sequence). The DNA of the CDR3 is TGTGCCAGTAGTCCGGGTGACAGGGGAGACCCGTCGGTTAAGTATGGCTACACCTTC. Translating gives CASSPGDRGDPSVKYGYTF.